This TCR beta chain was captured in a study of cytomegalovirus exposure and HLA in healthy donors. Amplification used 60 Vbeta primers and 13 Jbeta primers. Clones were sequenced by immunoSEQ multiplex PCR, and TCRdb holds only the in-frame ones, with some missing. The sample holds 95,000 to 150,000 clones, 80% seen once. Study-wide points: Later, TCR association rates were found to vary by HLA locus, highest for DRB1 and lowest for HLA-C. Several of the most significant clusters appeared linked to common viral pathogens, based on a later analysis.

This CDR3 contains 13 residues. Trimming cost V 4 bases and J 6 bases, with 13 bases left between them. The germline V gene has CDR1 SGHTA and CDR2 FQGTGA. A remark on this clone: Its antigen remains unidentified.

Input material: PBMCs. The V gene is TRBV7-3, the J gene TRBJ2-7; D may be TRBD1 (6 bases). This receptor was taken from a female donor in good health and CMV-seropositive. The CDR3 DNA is TGTGCCAGCAGCTCCCAGGGGATCTCCGAGCAGTACTTC. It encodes CASSSQGISEQYF.